A selection of T cell receptor beta chains follows, all from one sample in a study of blood T cells in healthy people across ages. Each CDR3 protein is one row after TCRdb ran MiXCR on the 5' RACE reads. The repertoire holds roughly 730,000 distinct CDR3 sequences, about 56% seen once, with under 30% in the top ten. Source material: blood. These TCRs come from a middle-aged man in good health. CDR3s include the opening cysteine and the closing phenylalanine or tryptophan. Fields, in order: CDR3 protein, CDR3 DNA, J gene, clone size, D gene, V gene. D genes are given only for firm matches. Part of the rows lack a size; the others show once, few, many or a class for expanded clones.

CASGPAILNTEAFF	TGTGCCAGCGGTCCCGCTATCCTGAACACTGAAGCTTTCTTT	TRBJ1-1	.	.	TRBV5-5
CASSVRGQGSNSPLHF	TGTGCCAGCAGTGTACGTGGACAGGGTAGTAATTCACCCCTCCACTTT	TRBJ1-6	.	TRBD1	TRBV6-5
CASSAPTSGSFGEQFF	TGTGCCAGCAGCGCCCCAACTAGCGGGAGTTTTGGTGAGCAGTTCTTC	TRBJ2-1	.	TRBD2	TRBV9
CASSLGRAGGTYNEQFF	TGTGCCAGCAGCTTAGGTCGAGCGGGGGGGACCTACAATGAGCAGTTCTTC	TRBJ2-1	.	TRBD2	TRBV11-2
CASSQINTGELFF	TGTGCCAGCAGCCAAATCAACACCGGGGAGCTGTTTTTT	TRBJ2-2	once	.	TRBV3-1
CASSIGPYGADTQYF	TGTGCCAGCAGCATAGGCCCCTATGGGGCAGATACGCAGTATTTT	TRBJ2-3	many	.	TRBV11-2
CASSTDINKAFF	TGTGCCAGCAGCACCGACATTAATAAAGCTTTCTTT	TRBJ1-1	few	.	TRBV6-1
CASSYSRVRRPSDQPQHF	TGTGCCAGCAGTTACTCGAGAGTTAGGCGGCCCAGCGATCAGCCCCAGCATTTT	TRBJ1-5	.	.	TRBV6-2/TRBV6-3
CASSSGFFLRDTEAFF	TGTGCCAGCAGCTCAGGGTTCTTCCTGCGGGACACTGAAGCTTTCTTT	TRBJ1-1	.	.	TRBV7-2
CASSSTGGADTEAFF	TGTGCCAGCAGTTCTACAGGGGGCGCGGACACTGAAGCTTTCTTT	TRBJ1-1	.	TRBD1	TRBV28
CASSQDGRWGGEQYF	TGCGCCAGCAGCCAAGACGGACGGTGGGGGGGCGAGCAGTACTTC	TRBJ2-7	few	TRBD2	TRBV4-3
CAASDRGGPSYEQYF	TGTGCCGCCAGTGATCGAGGAGGGCCATCCTACGAGCAGTACTTC	TRBJ2-7	.	.	TRBV24-1
CASSLARYLPEKLFF	TGTGCCAGCAGCTTAGCGCGATACTTACCGGAAAAACTGTTTTTT	TRBJ1-4	.	.	TRBV7-8
CASSHVATDEQFF	TGCGCCAGCAGCCATGTAGCGACAGATGAGCAGTTCTTC	TRBJ2-1	once	.	TRBV4-3
CSAMAAALGTQYF	TGCAGTGCTATGGCAGCGGCCCTGGGCACCCAGTACTTC	TRBJ2-5	.	.	TRBV20-1
CASRTLAGGWNEQFF	TGTGCCAGCAGGACCCTAGCGGGAGGATGGAATGAGCAGTTCTTC	TRBJ2-1	.	TRBD2	TRBV28
CASSLLFGELFF	TGTGCCAGCAGCTTGCTTTTCGGGGAGCTGTTTTTT	TRBJ2-2	.	.	TRBV5-6
CSVTGTANYGYTF	TGCAGCGTTACCGGGACAGCTAACTATGGCTACACCTTC	TRBJ1-2	.	TRBD1	TRBV29-1
CASSLCTARGFDYEQYF	TGTGCCAGCAGTTTATGTACCGCCCGGGGCTTCGACTACGAGCAGTACTTC	TRBJ2-7	.	.	TRBV28
CASSLLDDHPYEQYF	TGCGCCAGCAGCCTCCTAGACGACCACCCCTACGAGCAGTACTTC	TRBJ2-7	.	.	TRBV4-1
CASSSGQGGDEQFF	TGTGCCAGCAGCTCGGGACAGGGGGGTGATGAGCAGTTCTTC	TRBJ2-1	.	TRBD1	TRBV7-9
CSASRQLGSEAFF	TGCAGTGCTAGCAGACAGCTGGGATCTGAAGCTTTCTTT	TRBJ1-1	.	.	TRBV20-1
CASGFTGEETQYF	TGTGCCAGCGGGTTCACAGGGGAAGAGACCCAGTACTTC	TRBJ2-5	few	TRBD1	TRBV12-3/TRBV12-4
CASSFGGLIDTQYF	TGTGCCAGCAGCTTCGGGGGGCTTATAGATACGCAGTATTTT	TRBJ2-3	.	.	TRBV3-1
CASSLTGTGGLRGNQPQHF	TGTGCCAGCAGCCTAACCGGGACAGGGGGCCTCCGTGGCAATCAGCCCCAGCATTTT	TRBJ1-5	.	TRBD1	TRBV7-2
CASSSAKSAGGPDTQYF	TGTGCCAGCAGTTCCGCCAAAAGTGCGGGAGGGCCTGATACGCAGTATTTT	TRBJ2-3	.	TRBD2	TRBV27
CASSPNIGKNTEAFF	TGTGCCAGCAGCCCAAACATTGGCAAGAACACTGAAGCTTTCTTT	TRBJ1-1	.	.	TRBV7-2
CASSRDMVNYGYTF	TGTGCCAGCAGCCGAGATATGGTTAACTATGGCTACACCTTC	TRBJ1-2	once	.	TRBV3-1
CASGLRTSGRAEFF	TGTGCCAGCGGCTTAAGGACTAGCGGGAGGGCGGAGTTCTTC	TRBJ2-1	once	TRBD2	TRBV7-2
CSARVSSIGEQYF	TGCAGTGCTAGAGTATCTAGCATCGGCGAGCAGTACTTC	TRBJ2-7	.	.	TRBV20-1
CASSLLLAVTDTQYF	TGTGCCAGCAGTTTATTACTAGCGGTCACAGATACGCAGTATTTT	TRBJ2-3	.	TRBD2	TRBV28
CASQGAGKNIQYF	TGTGCCAGCCAGGGGGCTGGCAAAAACATTCAGTACTTC	TRBJ2-4	.	TRBD1	TRBV12-3/TRBV12-4